The present TCR beta chain was sequenced within a study of memory B cells and T cells in multiple sclerosis. The protocol was immunoSEQ multiplex PCR, while the TCRdb copy is restricted to in-frame clones and leaves out a portion. The repertoire holds about 46,000 clones, with roughly four fifths as singletons. As to this clone: Its antigen is unknown.

Notes on the study in general: Normalization was needed because clone-set size differences affected shared clonotype counts.

Stimulus-free culture yielded autoproliferating CFSE-dim and non-proliferating CFSE-high T cells, each sequenced separately. Pooled replicate wells came from some 5x10^7 CFSE-labeled PBMCs cultured less than 9 days without stimulus. Sequencing input: PBMCs from blood kept in culture. This clonotype was sampled from a human donor with multiple sclerosis.

The CDR3 region is CASSIVASAPNSPLHF. The CDR3 nucleotides are TGTGCCAGTAGTATTGTCGCATCTGCCCCGAATTCACCCCTCCACTTT. The chain carries TRBV19 and TRBJ1-6; D gene uncertain. Germline loops: CDR1 LNHDA, CDR2 SQIVND (reference sequence). The CDR3 contains 16 residues. V was clipped by 3 bases and J by 7 bases, with 16 bases between them. The full variable domain, its missing parts supplied by reference TRBV19 and TRBJ1-6, is DGGITQSPKYLFRKEGQNVTLSCEQNLNHDAMYWYRQDPGQGLRLIYYSQIVNDFQKGDIAEGYSVSREKKESFPLTVTSAQKNPTAFYLCASSIVASAPNSPLHFGNGTRLTVT.